This T cell receptor (beta chain) was observed in a study of patients and donors after allogeneic stem cell transplantation. One entry per CDR3 protein, called by TCRdb with MiXCR from the RT-PCR reads. This sample has 70,000 to 100,000 distinct CDR3 sequences; approximately 5% occur once, and the top ten carry about 3%. The germline CDR1 and CDR2 sequences are KGHSH and LQKENI. V gave up 6 bases and J gave up 5 bases, with 13 bases separating them. The CDR3 has 13 residues. This clonotype has a handful of counts. This sequence originates from a human donor who was either an allogeneic HSCT recipient or a stem cell or donor lymphocyte infusion donor (not recorded which). It is not recorded whose cells these are; they may come from a transplant donor. The rearrangement uses TRBV18 and TRBJ2-5; unclear D gene. Material: blood, either unsorted or a sorted T cell fraction (not recorded which). The CDR3 spells CASSPTFQETQYF. The CDR3 DNA follows: TGTGCCAGCTCTCCGACCTTTCAGGAGACCCAGTACTTC.